A single TCR beta chain is shown here with its context. The source of the sample is a study of shared clonotypes between healthy human individuals. Background on the study: CD8 memory received one plate per donor, CD8 naive two, CD4 memory three and CD4 naive three.

Germline CDR1 and CDR2: SNHLY and FYNNEI. This CDR3 spans 15 amino acids. V shed 2 bases and J 5 bases; nucleotides not matched to a gene: 8. The genomic DNA of each subset was split evenly across several immunoSEQ plates. The method was immunoSEQ multiplex PCR; TCRdb's version includes in-frame clones alone and lacks a portion of them. Of about 820,000 clones listed, 80% to 95% are singletons. Naive CD8 isolation took CD45RO-negative cells positively selected for CCR7 and excluded terminally differentiated effector memory CD45RA+ cells. The chain couples TRBV2 to TRBJ1-1; 7 nucleotides align to TRBD1. The sequenced material came from naive CD8+ T cells sorted from blood. The TCR originated in a young man in good health. The DNA of the CDR3 is TGTGCCAGCAGTGAATTCAGGGGGTTAAGGACTGAAGCTTTCTTT. Residues: CASSEFRGLRTEAFF.